This TCR beta chain was sequenced during a study of T-cell memory formation after mild COVID-19. Study conclusions and caveats: The finding that pre-infection memory included some responding clones suggested that cross-reactive memory joined. While clones contracting from day 15 to 85 were balanced between CD4 and CD8, later expanders leaned CD4+.

TCRalpha and TCRbeta libraries used 5'RACE with constant-segment primers and UMIs. TCRdb re-called the 5' RACE reads with MiXCR, one entry per CDR3 protein. There are 300,000 to 400,000 distinct CDR3 sequences in the sample; roughly 15% occur only once, and over 20% lies in the top ten. This clonotype has only a few counts. Its antigen is not identified. CDR1 and CDR2 from the germline V gene are SEHNR and FQNEAQ (reference sequence). Trimming cost V 5 bases and J 0 bases, with 23 bases left between them. The CDR3 sequence is 20 residues long. The chain recombines TRBV7-9 with TRBJ2-6; D may be TRBD1 or TRBD2 (6 bases each). Material: PBMCs or a T cell subset sorted from them (not recorded which). This sequence was found in a man younger than 35 who had mild COVID-19 (a few samples of this study predate the infection). Cell type and time point are not known. The CDR3 loop reads CASSPNRRAGVDSGANVLTF. CDR3 in DNA: TGTGCCAGCAGCCCGAACCGGAGGGCAGGGGTGGACTCTGGGGCCAACGTCCTGACTTTC.